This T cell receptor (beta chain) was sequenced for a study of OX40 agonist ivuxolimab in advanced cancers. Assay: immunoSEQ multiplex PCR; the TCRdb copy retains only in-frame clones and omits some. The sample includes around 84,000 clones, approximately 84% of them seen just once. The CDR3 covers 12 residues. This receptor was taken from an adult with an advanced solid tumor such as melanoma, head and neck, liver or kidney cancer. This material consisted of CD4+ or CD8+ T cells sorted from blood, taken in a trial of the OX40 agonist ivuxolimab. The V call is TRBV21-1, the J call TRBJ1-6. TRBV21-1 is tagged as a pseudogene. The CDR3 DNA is TGTGCCAGCAGCAGACATAATTCACCCCTCCACTTT. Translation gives CASSRHNSPLHF.